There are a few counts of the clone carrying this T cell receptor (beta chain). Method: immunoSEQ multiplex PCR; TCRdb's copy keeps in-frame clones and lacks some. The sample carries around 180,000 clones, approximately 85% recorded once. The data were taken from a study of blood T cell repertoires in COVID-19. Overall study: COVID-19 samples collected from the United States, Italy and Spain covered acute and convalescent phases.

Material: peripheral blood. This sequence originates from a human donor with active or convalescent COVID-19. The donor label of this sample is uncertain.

Here the CDR3 reads CASSIGTGVQYYNEQFF. The CDR3 DNA reads TGTGCCAGTAGTATAGGGACAGGGGTCCAGTACTACAATGAGCAGTTCTTC. V usage is TRBV19 and J usage is TRBJ2-1; 9 bases agree with TRBD1. CDR1 is LNHDA, CDR2 SQIVND, per germline (reference sequence). This CDR3 has 17 amino acids. The V gene end was trimmed by 1 base and the J gene end by 3 bases; junction bases not matched to a gene: 7.